Given below is one T cell receptor (beta chain) in context. Its antigen is unknown. The data derive from a study of T cells after yellow fever vaccination. General observations from the study: A limited proportion of clonotypes was detected within both the CD4 and CD8 compartments. At 95% to 98% for CD4 and just over 85% for CD8, most primary-vaccination clones showed up again after the booster.

Germline trimming cut 4 bases from V and 10 bases from J; bases unmatched to any gene: 12. CDR1 is SGHRS and CDR2 is YFSETQ in the germline V gene. This CDR3 is built from 16 residues. Via MiXCR, TCRdb re-called the 5' RACE reads, giving one row per CDR3 protein. The sample yields 300,000 to 350,000 distinct CDR3 sequences, 3% to 4.5% seen once. The sequence came from a man between 18 and 35 years old who received the YFV17D yellow fever vaccine. The rearrangement uses TRBV5-1 and TRBJ1-6; 9 bases are shared with TRBD1. Sequencing was performed on PBMCs, taken 5 days after the yellow fever booster vaccination. The CDR3 reads CASSKVQGAQRSPLHF. In DNA, the CDR3 is TGCGCCAGCAGCAAGGTACAGGGGGCGCAAAGGTCACCCCTCCACTTT.